One and the same sample provided the 22 T cell receptor beta chains below, sequenced in a study of T cells after yellow fever vaccination. TCRdb recomputed calls from the 5' RACE reads with MiXCR, one row per CDR3 protein. The sample includes approximately 580,000 distinct CDR3 sequences, around 16% seen only once; the top ten take roughly 17%. Sequenced here: PBMCs, sampled less than 6 days after the first yellow fever vaccination. The receptors stem from a man between 18 and 35 years old who received the YFV17D yellow fever vaccine.

The J gene is TRBJ1-2, the V gene TRBV5-6; D ambiguous. CDR3 length equals 17 residues. Germline lookup yields CDR1 SGHDT and CDR2 YYEEEE. The V gene lost 6 bases and the J gene lost 6 bases, with 27 bases spanning the gap. This CDR3 reads CASTPEPQNAALDGYTF. CDR3 in DNA: TGTGCCAGCACCCCTGAGCCACAGAATGCGGCCTTGGATGGCTACACCTTC.

The chain carries TRBV7-9 and TRBJ2-7, with 13 bases that match TRBD2. Germline values: CDR1 SEHNR, CDR2 FQNEAQ (reference sequence). The CDR3 is made up of 13 amino acids. With 8 bases clipped from V and 2 bases from J, the junction kept 0 bases outside the gene matches. In nucleotides, the CDR3 is TGTGCCAGCGGACTAGCGGGGGCCTACGAGCAGTACTTC. Protein product: CASGLAGAYEQYF. The whole variable domain, filled in from reference TRBV7-9 and TRBJ2-7, reads DTGVSQNPRHKITKRGQNVTFRCDPISEHNRLYWYRQTLGQGPEFLTYFQNEAQLEKSRLLSDRFSAERPKGSFSTLEIQRTEQGDSAMYLCASGLAGAYEQYFGPGTRLTVT.

V and J are TRBV24-1 and TRBJ2-3; 8 bases agree with TRBD2. Germline V gives CDR1 KGHDR, CDR2 SFDVKD. J was trimmed by 4 bases and V by 6 bases; bases with no gene match: 14. The CDR3 is 17 amino acids. CDR3 DNA sequence: TGTGCCACCAGTCATCAGGTTGAGACTAGCGCGGCAGATACGCAGTATTTT. Protein sequence: CATSHQVETSAADTQYF.

This clonotype was seen at least ten times. The chain uses TRBV6-1 and TRBJ1-6; 7 bases are a match to TRBD1. The CDR3 spans 14 residues. J gave up 10 bases and V 6 bases, and 9 bases lay outside the gene matches. Germline lookup yields CDR1 MNHNS and CDR2 SASEGT. The CDR3, as DNA: TGTGCCAGCAGGCGGACAGGACAGATCTCACCCCTCCACTTT. It codes for CASRRTGQISPLHF.

This clonotype was detected many times. The J gene is TRBJ1-4, the V gene TRBV10-3; the D is unclear. The CDR3 is 15 residues long. Germline V lookup: CDR1 ENHRY, CDR2 SYGVKD. V was clipped by 0 bases and J by 8 bases, with 13 bases between them. The CDR3 region has the DNA TGTGCCATCAGTGAGTCCGGAAGGGTGAGCGAAAAACTGTTTTTT. It is translated as CAISESGRVSEKLFF.

This rearrangement joins TRBV4-1 to TRBJ2-4; D is perhaps TRBD1 (6 bases). The CDR3 totals 18 residues. Trimming pared 0 bases from V and 0 bases from J, leaving 15 bases between. CDR1 is MGHRA, CDR2 YSYEKL, per germline. Written as DNA, the CDR3 is TGCGCCAGCAGCCAAGAAGCAGCGACAGGCCTAGCCAAAAACATTCAGTACTTC. Its protein is CASSQEAATGLAKNIQYF.

As DNA, the CDR3 is TGCGCCAGCAGCCCCGGGACTAGTCCCTCCACAGATACGCAGTATTTT. Translating gives CASSPGTSPSTDTQYF. V and J are TRBV5-1 and TRBJ2-3; 8 bases align to TRBD2. Germline values: CDR1 SGHRS, CDR2 YFSETQ. This CDR3 contains 16 residues. The V gene end was trimmed by 4 bases and the J gene end by 2 bases; junction bases not matched to a gene: 9.

The chain has TRBV6-1 and TRBJ2-7; D remains ambiguous. The length of the CDR3 is 13 residues. Between the trimmed V and J ends, which lost 2 bases and 3 bases, there was a span of 8 bases. The germline V gene encodes CDR1 MNHNS and CDR2 SASEGT. As DNA, the CDR3 is TGTGCCAGCAGTGAATTAACAGTCTACGAGCAGTACGTC. Its translation: CASSELTVYEQYV.

The chain couples TRBV7-7 to TRBJ2-3; D remains ambiguous. The CDR3 extends over 16 amino acids. Germline loops: CDR1 SSHAT, CDR2 FNYEAQ (reference sequence). Trimming shortened V by 5 bases and J by 0 bases, and 15 bases separated the two germline ends. CDR3 sequence: CASSPWRPGSTDTQYF. For the CDR3, the DNA is TGTGCCAGCAGCCCATGGCGGCCCGGTAGCACAGATACGCAGTATTTT.

V and J are TRBV5-1 and TRBJ2-2; no reliable D call. The CDR3 is 15 amino acids. The ends were cut back, 0 bases at V and 0 bases at J, with 6 bases in the middle. Looked up from germline, CDR1 is SGHRS and CDR2 is YFSETQ. The CDR3 reads CASSLGPPNTGELFF. The CDR3 nucleotides are TGCGCCAGCAGCTTGGGACCACCGAACACCGGGGAGCTGTTTTTT.

This clonotype has a single count. V usage is TRBV9 and J usage is TRBJ2-3, with 14 bases lining up with TRBD2. The CDR3 consists of 17 residues. Germline loops: CDR1 SGDLS, CDR2 YYNGEE. The V gene end was trimmed by 3 bases and the J gene end by 6 bases; junction bases not matched to a gene: 9. DNA of the CDR3: TGTGCCAGCAGCGGCTCATCGACTAGCGGGGGGGCCGATACGCAGTATTTT. Residues: CASSGSSTSGGADTQYF. Supplemented by reference TRBV9 and TRBJ2-3, the full variable domain reads DSGVTQTPKHLITATGQRVTLRCSPRSGDLSVYWYQQSLDQGLQFLIQYYNGEERAKGNILERFSAQQFPDLHSELNLSSLELGDSALYFCASSGSSTSGGADTQYFGPGTRLTVL.

This clonotype was recorded at least ten times. This sequence joins TRBV6-6 and TRBJ1-6, with D uncertain. This CDR3 is 12 amino acids long. Germline V gene sequence: CDR1 MNHNY, CDR2 SVGAGI (reference sequence). The V and J ends lost 2 bases and 7 bases respectively, with 3 bases between them. The CDR3 spells CASSYPNSPLHF. The CDR3 nucleotides are TGTGCCAGCAGTTACCCGAATTCACCCCTCCACTTT.

This clonotype was detected once. The chain employs TRBV4-2 and TRBJ2-7; D tentatively reads TRBD1 or TRBD2 (6 bases each). Trimming left V 1 base short and J 2 bases short, with 18 bases between. CDR3 size: 17 residues. Germline loops: CDR1 LGHNA, CDR2 YNFKEQ. In DNA, the CDR3 is TGTGCCAGCAGCCAAGCCTTTGGGGGGCAAAGCCCCTACGAGCAGTACTTC. Encoded protein: CASSQAFGGQSPYEQYF.

The genes are TRBV7-2 and TRBJ1-2; the D gene is possibly TRBD1 (6 bases). This CDR3 spans 14 amino acids. The V gene's germline CDR1 is SGHTA and CDR2 FQGNSA. Trimming shortened V by 5 bases and J by 7 bases, and 17 bases separated the two germline ends. The CDR3 sequence: CASSPPDRASGYTF. The CDR3, as DNA: TGTGCCAGCAGCCCTCCGGACAGAGCGAGTGGCTACACCTTC.

Concerning this clonotype itself: Given a much more abundant clone one base away, this may be a read error. The chain has TRBV6-5 and TRBJ2-5; 8 positions agree with TRBD1. Per germline, CDR1 MNHEY and CDR2 SVGAGI. J was trimmed by 1 base and V by 0 bases; bases with no gene match: 7. This CDR3 spans 17 amino acids. This CDR3 reads CASSYSGDRSSQETQYF. DNA of the CDR3: TGTGCCAGCAGTTACTCGGGGGACAGGTCGTCCCAAGAGACCCAGTACTTC.

This clonotype was counted between two and nine times. This chain connects TRBV4-3 to TRBJ2-2; possibly TRBD2 for D (6 bases). The CDR3 is 17 residues long. Germline V gene sequence: CDR1 LGHNA, CDR2 YSLEER. V dropped 0 bases and J dropped 5 bases, with 16 bases sitting between them. The DNA of the CDR3 is TGCGCCAGCAGCCAAGATACAGCGGGCGACGGGACCGGGGAGCTGTTTTTT. Translated, it gives CASSQDTAGDGTGELFF.

The chain couples TRBV4-2 to TRBJ2-3; the D gene is possibly TRBD2 (6 bases). CDR1 and CDR2 (germline): LGHNA, YNFKEQ. CDR3 length: 16 residues. The germline V and J ends were trimmed by 10 bases and 5 bases, with 25 bases remaining between them. The CDR3 sequence is CAMSPGTVLMQDTQYF. CDR3 bases: TGTGCCATGAGCCCAGGGACTGTTCTCATGCAAGATACGCAGTATTTT.

In its sample, this clonotype was seen a few times. V usage is TRBV9 and J usage is TRBJ2-5; TRBD1 matches at 8 bases. J gave up 5 bases and V 2 bases, and 8 bases lay outside the gene matches. The germline gives CDR1 SGDLS, CDR2 YYNGEE. This CDR3 is built from 15 residues. For the CDR3, the DNA is TGTGCCAGCAGCGTGTCGCCCCGGACAGGGGAGACCCAGTACTTC. Translating it yields CASSVSPRTGETQYF.

The chain links TRBV30 to TRBJ1-2, with D perhaps matching TRBD1 (6 bases). The germline V and J ends were trimmed by 2 bases and 0 bases, with 10 bases remaining between them. The V gene's germline CDR1 is GTSNPN and CDR2 SVGIG (reference sequence). The CDR3 has 14 amino acids. In DNA, the CDR3 is TGTGCCTGGAGTAAAGGGGGGTCTAACTATGGCTACACCTTC. It is translated as CAWSKGGSNYGYTF.

The V gene is TRBV5-5, the J gene TRBJ2-5; TRBD1 aligns across 7 bases. V gave up 5 bases and J gave up 3 bases; unmatched junction bases: 7. The CDR3 spans 14 residues. Germline CDR1 and CDR2: SGHKS and YYEKEE (reference sequence). CDR3 sequence reads: CASSRRQGEETQYF. The CDR3 coding sequence is TGTGCCAGCAGTAGAAGACAGGGAGAAGAGACCCAGTACTTC. The complete variable domain, with remaining parts taken from reference TRBV5-5 and TRBJ2-5, reads DAGVTQSPTHLIKTRGQQVTLRCSPISGHKSVSWYQQVLGQGPQFIFQYYEKEERGRGNFPDRFSARQFPNYSSELNVNALLLGDSALYLCASSRRQGEETQYFGPGTRLLVL.

The chain combines TRBV6-1 with TRBJ1-1, with D maybe TRBD1 (6 bases). Germline CDR1 is MNHNS and CDR2 is SASEGT. The V end lost 7 bases, the J end lost 1 base, and 19 bases lay between the germline ends. The CDR3 has 16 amino acids. The CDR3: CASMRLTGTKNTEAFF. As DNA, the CDR3 is TGTGCCAGCATGAGATTAACCGGGACAAAGAACACTGAAGCTTTCTTT.

The genes are TRBV19 and TRBJ1-2; D is unresolved. The CDR3 covers 16 residues. V was shortened by 0 bases and J by 4 bases, with 15 bases between the two germline ends. Germline V lookup: CDR1 LNHDA, CDR2 SQIVND (reference sequence). The CDR3, as DNA: TGTGCCAGTAGTATAGACGAGGGTGGTTGGGCCTATGGCTACACCTTC. Translating it yields CASSIDEGGWAYGYTF. The full variable domain, rest sourced from reference TRBV19 and TRBJ1-2, is DGGITQSPKYLFRKEGQNVTLSCEQNLNHDAMYWYRQDPGQGLRLIYYSQIVNDFQKGDIAEGYSVSREKKESFPLTVTSAQKNPTAFYLCASSIDEGGWAYGYTFGSGTRLTVV.